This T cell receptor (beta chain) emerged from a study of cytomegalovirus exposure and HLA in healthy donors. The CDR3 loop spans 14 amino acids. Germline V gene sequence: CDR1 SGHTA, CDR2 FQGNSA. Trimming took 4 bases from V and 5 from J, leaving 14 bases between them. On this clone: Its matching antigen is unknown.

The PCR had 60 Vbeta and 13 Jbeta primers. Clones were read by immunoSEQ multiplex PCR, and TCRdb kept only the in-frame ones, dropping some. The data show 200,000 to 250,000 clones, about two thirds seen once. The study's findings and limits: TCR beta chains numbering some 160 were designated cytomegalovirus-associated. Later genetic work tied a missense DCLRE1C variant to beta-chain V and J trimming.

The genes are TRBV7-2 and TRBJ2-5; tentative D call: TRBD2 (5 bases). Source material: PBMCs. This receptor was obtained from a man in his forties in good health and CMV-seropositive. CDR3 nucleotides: TGTGCCAGCAGCTGGAGGCGGGTGGGGGAGACCCAGTACTTC. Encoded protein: CASSWRRVGETQYF.